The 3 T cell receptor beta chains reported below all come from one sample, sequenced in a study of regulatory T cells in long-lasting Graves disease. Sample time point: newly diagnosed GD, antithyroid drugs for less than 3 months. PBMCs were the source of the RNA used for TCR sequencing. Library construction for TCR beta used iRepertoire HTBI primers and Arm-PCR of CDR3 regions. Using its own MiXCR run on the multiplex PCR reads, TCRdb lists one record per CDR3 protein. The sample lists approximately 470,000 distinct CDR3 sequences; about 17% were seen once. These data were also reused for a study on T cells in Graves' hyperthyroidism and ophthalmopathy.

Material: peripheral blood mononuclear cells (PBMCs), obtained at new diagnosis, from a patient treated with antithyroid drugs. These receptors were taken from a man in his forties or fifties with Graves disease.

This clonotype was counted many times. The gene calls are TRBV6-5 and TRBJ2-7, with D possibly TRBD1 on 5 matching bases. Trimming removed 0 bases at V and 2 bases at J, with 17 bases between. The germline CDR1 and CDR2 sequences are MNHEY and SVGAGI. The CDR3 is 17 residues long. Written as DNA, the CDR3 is TGTGCCAGCAGTTACTCAAAGGGGATGGCGGCCCCCTACGAGCAGTACTTC. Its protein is CASSYSKGMAAPYEQYF.

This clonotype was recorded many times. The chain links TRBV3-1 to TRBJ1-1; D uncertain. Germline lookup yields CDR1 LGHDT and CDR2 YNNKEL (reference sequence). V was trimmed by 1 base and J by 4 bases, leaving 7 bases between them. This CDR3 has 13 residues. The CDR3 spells CASSQVTGTEAFF. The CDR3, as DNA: TGTGCCAGCAGCCAAGTCACCGGCACTGAAGCTTTCTTT.

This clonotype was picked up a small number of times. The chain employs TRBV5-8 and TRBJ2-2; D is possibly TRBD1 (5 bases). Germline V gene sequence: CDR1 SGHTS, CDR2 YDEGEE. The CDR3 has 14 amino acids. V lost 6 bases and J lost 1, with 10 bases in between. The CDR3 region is CASTEQVNTGELFF. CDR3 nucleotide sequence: TGTGCCAGCACGGAACAGGTGAACACCGGGGAGCTGTTTTTT.